This T cell receptor (beta chain) was sequenced in a study of CD8 T cells in ankylosing spondylitis. Generation of TCR beta libraries employed quantitative 5'-RACE incorporating molecular barcodes. TCRdb re-called the 5' RACE reads with MiXCR, one entry per CDR3 protein. The sample records 200,000 to 300,000 distinct CDR3 sequences, roughly a tenth being singletons. Study-wide points: Among TCR beta sequences, a motif of about 8 highly homologous variants appeared characteristic of ankylosing spondylitis blood. Certain motif variants had earlier been reported in reactive arthritis synovial fluid and blood.

The CDR3 totals 12 residues. Germline V gene sequence: CDR1 GTSNPN, CDR2 SVGIG (reference sequence). Trimming cost V 0 bases and J 3 bases, with 6 bases left between them. This clonotype came up many times. Its antigen remains unknown. This receptor was taken from a male donor with ankylosing spondylitis or in good health (not recorded which). The V gene is TRBV30, the J gene TRBJ2-7; D remains ambiguous. Sequenced: blood, either unsorted or a sorted T cell fraction (not recorded which). CDR3 protein: CAWSVALYEQYF. The DNA of the CDR3 is TGTGCCTGGAGTGTAGCCCTCTACGAGCAGTACTTC.